The 28 T cell receptor beta chains below all came from one sample that was sequenced in a study of T cells after yellow fever vaccination. A single record per CDR3 protein comes from TCRdb applying MiXCR to the 5' RACE reads. Among 300,000 to 400,000 distinct CDR3 sequences, more than 8.5% were seen once, and the ten largest hold about a sixth. The source material was PBMCs, sampled on the day of the first yellow fever vaccination. The receptors were sampled from a man aged 18 to 29 who received the YFV17D yellow fever vaccine.

This clonotype appeared a few times. The DNA of the CDR3 is TGTGCCAGCAGCTATTCGCCCCGGGCCCGCCTCATGGATACGCAGTATTTT. Translating gives CASSYSPRARLMDTQYF. The V call is TRBV11-2, the J call TRBJ2-3; D remains ambiguous. CDR1 SGHAT and CDR2 FQNNGV come from the germline V gene. This CDR3 comprises 17 residues. Trimming pared 4 bases from V and 6 bases from J, leaving 23 bases between.

V is TRBV12-3 or TRBV12-4 and J is TRBJ1-2; D call uncertain. V was shortened by 5 bases and J by 1 base, with 20 bases between the two germline ends. The CDR3 sequence is 17 residues long. The CDR3 loop is CASSLDLPLRHNYGYTF. DNA for the CDR3: TGTGCCAGCAGTCTCGATTTACCCCTCCGTCATAACTATGGCTACACCTTC.

This clonotype appeared many times. V gene TRBV20-1 combines with J gene TRBJ2-3; 11 positions match TRBD2. The CDR3 contains 15 residues. V trimming: 3 bases; J trimming: 1 base; junction bases outside the gene matches: 3. CDR1 and CDR2 (germline): DFQATT, SNEGSKA (reference sequence). The CDR3 sequence is CSASTSGSGTDTQYF. Written as DNA, the CDR3 is TGCAGTGCTAGCACTAGCGGGAGCGGCACAGATACGCAGTATTTT.

This clonotype was recorded at least ten times. V is TRBV28 and J is TRBJ2-3; D perhaps matches TRBD2 (6 bases). The V gene lost 5 bases and the J gene lost 3 bases, with 15 bases spanning the gap. CDR3 length equals 15 residues. The germline V gene encodes CDR1 MDHEN and CDR2 SYDVKM. Here the CDR3 DNA reads TGTGCCAGCAGTACCCAGGGTGGGGGGACAGATACGCAGTATTTT. This gives the protein CASSTQGGGTDTQYF.

The table lists this clonotype with a few counts. This chain connects TRBV5-1 to TRBJ2-3; no clear D gene. Looked up from germline, CDR1 is SGHRS and CDR2 is YFSETQ. V was cut by 5 bases and J by 7 bases, with 17 bases left in between. This CDR3 comprises 14 residues. The CDR3 DNA is TGCGCCAGCAGTGTGGATGGCCCCGACAATACGCAGTATTTT. Translating it yields CASSVDGPDNTQYF.

This clonotype has at least ten counts. The CDR3, as DNA: TGTGCCAGCAGTTTTGCCGGCAGCGCTGAAGCTTTCTTT. It encodes CASSFAGSAEAFF. The chain joins TRBV12-3 or TRBV12-4 to TRBJ1-1; no clear D gene. Trimming left V 3 bases short and J 6 bases short, with 11 bases between. This CDR3 has 13 amino acids.

This clonotype was recorded a few times. The chain uses TRBV4-1 and TRBJ1-6; D call uncertain. The germline V gene encodes CDR1 MGHRA and CDR2 YSYEKL. The CDR3 spans 15 residues. Trimming shortened V by 1 base and J by 9 bases, and 13 bases separated the two germline ends. CDR3 region: CASSQGPRGPSPLHF. The CDR3, as DNA: TGCGCCAGCAGCCAAGGGCCTCGGGGTCCTTCACCCCTCCACTTT.

About this clonotype: No conserved phenylalanine or tryptophan ends this CDR3, so it is likely a read error. V usage is TRBV2 and J usage is TRBJ2-5; TRBD2 might be the D (5 bases). CDR1 is SNHLY, CDR2 FYNNEI, per germline. V was shortened by 5 bases and J by 4 bases, with 14 bases between the two germline ends. CDR3 size: 14 residues. This chain's CDR3 is CASSYSYGRETQYV. DNA for the CDR3: TGTGCCAGCAGTTATAGTTATGGGAGAGAGACCCAGTACGTC.

With respect to this clonotype: The junction departs from germline at one end; a sequencing error may be responsible. The chain recombines TRBV27 with TRBJ2-3; 13 bases are a match to TRBD2. The CDR3 totals 18 residues. The germline V gene encodes CDR1 MNHEY and CDR2 SMNVEV (reference sequence). Here the CDR3 DNA reads TGTGCCAGCAGTCTGTATTTCACTAGCGGGGGGGGCACAGATACGCAGTGTTTT. Protein product: CASSLYFTSGGGTDTQCF.

The gene calls are TRBV18 and TRBJ2-2, with D possibly being TRBD1 (5 bases). The germline V gene encodes CDR1 KGHSH and CDR2 LQKENI. V was trimmed by 3 bases and J by 0 bases, leaving 8 bases between them. CDR3 size: 15 residues. For the CDR3, the DNA is TGTGCCAGCTCACCGGACAAAGCGAACACCGGGGAGCTGTTTTTT. Its protein is CASSPDKANTGELFF.

At least ten counts were recorded for this clonotype. V usage is TRBV11-1 and J usage is TRBJ2-1; tentative D call: TRBD1 (6 bases). The CDR3 loop spans 15 amino acids. Trimming left V 3 bases short and J 6 bases short, with 15 bases between. In germline, CDR1 is SGHAT, CDR2 FQDESV (reference sequence). The CDR3 protein is CASSLGARGSNEQFF. Written as DNA, the CDR3 is TGTGCCAGCAGCTTGGGGGCGAGAGGGTCCAATGAGCAGTTCTTC.

DNA of the CDR3: TGTGCCAGCACCTTGCAAGGGGGCCTTTCACCCCTCCACTTT. Its protein is CASTLQGGLSPLHF. V is TRBV12-3 or TRBV12-4 and J is TRBJ1-6; 7 bases agree with TRBD1. The V segment lost 7 bases and the J segment 9 bases; nucleotides outside the gene matches: 9. The CDR3 length is 14 residues.

At least ten counts were recorded for this clonotype. The chain joins TRBV4-1 to TRBJ2-3; 11 bases agree with TRBD2. Germline CDR1 is MGHRA and CDR2 is YSYEKL. With V trimmed by 1 base and J by 5 bases, 2 bases remained unmatched. CDR3 length: 15 amino acids. The CDR3 region is CASSQGLAGGDTQYF. The CDR3 DNA reads TGCGCCAGCAGCCAAGGTCTAGCGGGGGGAGATACGCAGTATTTT.

This clonotype appeared a few times. The chain carries TRBV6-1 and TRBJ2-5; D is undetermined. Germline V CDR1 and CDR2: MNHNS, SASEGT. V shed 6 bases and J shed 1 base, with 12 bases lying between them. CDR3 length: 14 amino acids. This CDR3 is CASSPKAFQETQYF. In DNA form, the CDR3 reads TGTGCCAGCAGCCCTAAGGCCTTCCAAGAGACCCAGTACTTC.

This clonotype was seen repeatedly, ten times or more. The chain carries TRBV6-5 and TRBJ2-1; possibly TRBD2 for D (6 bases). From germline, CDR1 is MNHEY and CDR2 SVGAGI. Trimming cost V 2 bases and J 4 bases, with 12 bases left between them. This CDR3 is built from 15 residues. The CDR3 loop reads CASSYRSGPYNEQFF. CDR3 sequence (DNA): TGTGCCAGCAGTTACCGTAGCGGTCCTTACAATGAGCAGTTCTTC.

This chain joins TRBV4-3 and TRBJ2-2; 8 bases agree with TRBD1. After removal of 6 bases from V and 6 bases from J, the junction contained 12 bases not matched to a gene. Germline values: CDR1 LGHNA, CDR2 YSLEER. This CDR3 has 16 residues. This CDR3 reads CASRKDSGGASGELFF. In DNA, the CDR3 is TGCGCCAGCAGGAAAGATTCAGGGGGCGCATCCGGGGAGCTGTTTTTT.

This clonotype was observed many times. V gene TRBV5-5 combines with J gene TRBJ2-2; 8 bases match TRBD1. Germline values: CDR1 SGHKS, CDR2 YYEKEE (reference sequence). V was pared by 4 bases and J by 7 bases, with 6 bases of the junction left unmatched. CDR3 size: 14 residues. The CDR3 coding sequence is TGTGCCAGCAGCCGACAGGGGATGGGCGGGGAGCTGTTTTTT. Protein sequence: CASSRQGMGGELFF.

This clonotype was counted many times. The chain is built from TRBV5-6 and TRBJ2-3, with D perhaps assigned TRBD1 or TRBD2 (6 bases each). CDR1 is SGHDT and CDR2 is YYEEEE in the germline V gene. V lost 4 bases, J lost 0 bases, and 12 bases lay in between. This CDR3 has 15 amino acids. The CDR3 coding sequence is TGTGCCAGCAGCCCTGAAGGGGGGAGCACAGATACGCAGTATTTT. Translation gives CASSPEGGSTDTQYF. Combining the CDR3 with reference TRBV5-6 and TRBJ2-3 gives the whole variable domain DAGVTQSPTHLIKTRGQQVTLRCSPKSGHDTVSWYQQALGQGPQFIFQYYEEEERQRGNFPDRFSGHQFPNYSSELNVNALLLGDSALYLCASSPEGGSTDTQYFGPGTRLTVL.

This clonotype was seen a few times. The chain carries TRBV7-9 and TRBJ2-7; unclear D gene. CDR1 is SEHNR, CDR2 FQNEAQ, per germline (reference sequence). V shed 2 bases and J shed 3 bases, with 8 bases lying between them. The CDR3 is 13 amino acids. The chain's CDR3 is CASSLNSFYEQYV. The DNA for the CDR3 is TGTGCCAGCAGCTTAAACAGCTTCTACGAGCAGTACGTC.

This clonotype was seen at least ten times. The rearrangement joins TRBV7-2 to TRBJ1-1; D remains unclear. Germline CDR1 and CDR2: SGHTA and FQGNSA. With 4 bases removed from V and 2 bases from J, the gap between germline ends came to 11 bases. The CDR3 consists of 14 residues. CDR3: CASSSDALNTEAFF. DNA for the CDR3: TGTGCCAGCAGCTCAGACGCGCTTAACACTGAAGCTTTCTTT.

This clonotype was recorded a few times. This chain links TRBV5-1 with TRBJ1-2; maybe TRBD1 (5 bases). CDR1 SGHRS and CDR2 YFSETQ come from the germline V gene. This CDR3 has 13 amino acids. Trimming pared 5 bases from V and 3 bases from J, leaving 11 bases between. The CDR3 nucleotides are TGCGCCAGCAGTGAGGGGATCGACTATGGCTACACCTTC. It translates to CASSEGIDYGYTF.

The chain combines TRBV27 with TRBJ1-4, with a possible D match to TRBD1 (6 bases). This CDR3 comprises 14 residues. The V end was cut by 5 bases, the J end by 4 bases, with 11 bases between. Germline loops: CDR1 MNHEY, CDR2 SMNVEV (reference sequence). The CDR3 protein is CASSPTGRNEKLFF. The CDR3 DNA follows: TGTGCCAGCAGTCCGACAGGTCGTAATGAAAAACTGTTTTTT.

The V gene is TRBV4-2, the J gene TRBJ1-4; D is ambiguous. CDR1 and CDR2 from the germline V gene are LGHNA and YNFKEQ. The CDR3 spans 13 residues. Deletions cut 1 base from V and 8 bases from J, with 8 bases between. This CDR3 is CASSQAEREKLFF. The CDR3 DNA reads TGTGCCAGCAGCCAAGCGGAGAGGGAAAAACTGTTTTTT.

In its sample, this clonotype was seen a few times. V is TRBV6-1 and J is TRBJ2-6; D unclear. This CDR3 has 16 residues. Germline V CDR1 and CDR2: MNHNS, SASEGT. V shed 2 bases and J shed 0 bases, with 8 bases lying between them. The CDR3 sequence: CASSEWGTSGANVLTF. Written as DNA, the CDR3 is TGTGCCAGCAGTGAATGGGGTACCTCTGGGGCCAACGTCCTGACTTTC.

This clonotype has more than one count but fewer than ten. J is TRBJ2-6 and V is TRBV5-1; D unclear. The CDR3 contains 16 residues. Trimming removed 2 bases at V and 0 bases at J, with 9 bases between. Germline V gives CDR1 SGHRS, CDR2 YFSETQ. The CDR3: CASSLEGISGANVLTF. The CDR3 nucleotides are TGCGCCAGCAGCTTAGAAGGGATCTCTGGGGCCAACGTCCTGACTTTC. The full variable domain, in which reference TRBV5-1 and TRBJ2-6 provide the parts outside the CDR3, is KAGVTQTPRYLIKTRGQQVTLSCSPISGHRSVSWYQQTPGQGLQFLFEYFSETQRNKGNFPGRFSGRQFSNSRSEMNVSTLELGDSALYLCASSLEGISGANVLTFGAGSRLTVL.

This clonotype was detected a few times. The chain links TRBV21-1 to TRBJ2-5; the table's D call of TRBD1 was not tested on the DNA. TRBV21-1 is deemed a pseudogene. The length of the CDR3 is 15 residues. CDR3 residues: CASSWGAFGEETQYF. CDR3 in DNA: TGTGCCAGCAGCTGGGGGGCCTTCGGAGAAGAGACCCAGTACTTC.

Points on this clonotype: One end of the junction is discordant with germline, which a read error may explain. The rearrangement links TRBV10-3 to TRBJ2-3; D possibly uses TRBD1 or TRBD2 (5 bases each). Germline V gene data show CDR1 as ENHRY and CDR2 as SYGVKD. The length of the CDR3 is 13 residues. The CDR3 DNA reads as TGTGCCATCAGCGAAAATTATGGGACGGAATCGGATTTT. Translating it yields CAISENYGTESDF.

At least ten counts were recorded for this clonotype. The chain combines TRBV27 with TRBJ2-1; 8 positions agree with TRBD2. The germline CDR1 and CDR2 sequences are MNHEY and SMNVEV (reference sequence). This CDR3 is 14 amino acids long. J lost 2 bases, V lost 7 bases, and 4 bases had no gene match. CDR3 DNA sequence: TGTGCCAGCAATACGGGGGGGGCCTACAATGAGCAGTTCTTC. This translates into CASNTGGAYNEQFF.